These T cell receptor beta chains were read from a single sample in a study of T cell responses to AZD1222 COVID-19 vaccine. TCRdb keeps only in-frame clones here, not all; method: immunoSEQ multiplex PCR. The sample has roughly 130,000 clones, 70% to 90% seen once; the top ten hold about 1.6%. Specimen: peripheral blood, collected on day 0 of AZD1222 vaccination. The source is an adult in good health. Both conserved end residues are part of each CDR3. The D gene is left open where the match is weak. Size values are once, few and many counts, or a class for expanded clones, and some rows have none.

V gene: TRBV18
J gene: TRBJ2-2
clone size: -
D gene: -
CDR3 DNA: TGTGCCAGCTCACCGAAACTAGCCGGGGAGCTGTTTTTT
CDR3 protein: CASSPKLAGELFF

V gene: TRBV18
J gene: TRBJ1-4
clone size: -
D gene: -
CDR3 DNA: TGTGCCAGCTTTTCAGGGATAAATGAAAAACTGTTTTTT
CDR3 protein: CASFSGINEKLFF

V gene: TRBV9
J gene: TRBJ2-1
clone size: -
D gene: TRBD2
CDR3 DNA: TGTGCCAGCAGCGGACTAGCGGTCGCCTACAATGAGCAGTTCTTC
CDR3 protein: CASSGLAVAYNEQFF

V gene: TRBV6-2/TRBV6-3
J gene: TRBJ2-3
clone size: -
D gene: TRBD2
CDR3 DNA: TGTGCCAGCAGTGCCAGCGGAGCGGGAACAGATACGCAGTATTTT
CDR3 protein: CASSASGAGTDTQYF

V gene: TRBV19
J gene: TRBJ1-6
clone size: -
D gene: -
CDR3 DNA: TGTGCCAGTAGTATTTCAGCGAGTTCACCCCTCCACTTT
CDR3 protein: CASSISASSPLHF

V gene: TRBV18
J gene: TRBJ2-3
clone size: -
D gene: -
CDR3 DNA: TGTGCCAGCTCACCCGGGGCGGGTCCAGATACGCAGTATTTT
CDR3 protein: CASSPGAGPDTQYF

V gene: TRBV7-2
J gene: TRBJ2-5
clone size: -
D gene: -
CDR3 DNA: TGTGCCAGCAGCTTTGTTTATGGACCTCAAGAGACCCAGTACTTC
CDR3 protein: CASSFVYGPQETQYF

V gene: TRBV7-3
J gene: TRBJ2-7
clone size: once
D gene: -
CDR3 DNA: TGTGCCAGCAGCTTAACGGGACACGGCGAGCAGTACTTC
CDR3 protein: CASSLTGHGEQYF

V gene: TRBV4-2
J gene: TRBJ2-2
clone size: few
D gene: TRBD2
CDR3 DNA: TGTGCCAGCAGCCAAGATGGTACTAGCGGGGGCCCCACCGGGGAGCTGTTTTTT
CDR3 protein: CASSQDGTSGGPTGELFF

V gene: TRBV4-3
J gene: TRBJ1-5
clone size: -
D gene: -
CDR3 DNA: TGCGCCAGCAGCCGGGCAGGTGGAGAGCCCCAGCATTTT
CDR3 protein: CASSRAGGEPQHF

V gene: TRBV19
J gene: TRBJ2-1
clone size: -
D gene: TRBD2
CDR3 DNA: TGTGCCAGTAGTTTGGGACTAGCAGACGAGCAGTTCTTC
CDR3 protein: CASSLGLADEQFF

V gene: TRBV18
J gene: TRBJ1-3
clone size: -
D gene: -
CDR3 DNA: TGTGCCAGCTCACCAGATCGAGGAGTGGACACCATATATTTT
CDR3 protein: CASSPDRGVDTIYF

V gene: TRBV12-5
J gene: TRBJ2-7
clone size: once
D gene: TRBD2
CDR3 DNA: TGTGCTACCGTCAATAGCGGGAGTGGCACCTACGAGCAGTACTTC
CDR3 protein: CATVNSGSGTYEQYF

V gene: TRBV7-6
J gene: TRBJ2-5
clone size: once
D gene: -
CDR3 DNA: TGTGCCAGCAGCTTAGCAGAGACCCAGTACTTC
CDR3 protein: CASSLAETQYF

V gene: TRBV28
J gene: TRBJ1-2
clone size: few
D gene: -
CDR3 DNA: TGTGCCAGCAGTATTAACTATGGCTACACCTTC
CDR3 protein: CASSINYGYTF

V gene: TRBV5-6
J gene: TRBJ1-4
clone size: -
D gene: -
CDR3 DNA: TGTGCCAGCAGCCCAACAGGAGCAACTAATGAAAAACTGTTTTTT
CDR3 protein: CASSPTGATNEKLFF

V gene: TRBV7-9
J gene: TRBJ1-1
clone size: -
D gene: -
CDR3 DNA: TGTGCCAGCAGCTTAGGAGGGTCAGCGAACACTGAAGCTTTCTTT
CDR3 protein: CASSLGGSANTEAFF

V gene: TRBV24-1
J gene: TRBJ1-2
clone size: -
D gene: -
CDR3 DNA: TGTGCCACCAGTGATCCTCGAGGGTATCAAGGCTACACCTTC
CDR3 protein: CATSDPRGYQGYTF